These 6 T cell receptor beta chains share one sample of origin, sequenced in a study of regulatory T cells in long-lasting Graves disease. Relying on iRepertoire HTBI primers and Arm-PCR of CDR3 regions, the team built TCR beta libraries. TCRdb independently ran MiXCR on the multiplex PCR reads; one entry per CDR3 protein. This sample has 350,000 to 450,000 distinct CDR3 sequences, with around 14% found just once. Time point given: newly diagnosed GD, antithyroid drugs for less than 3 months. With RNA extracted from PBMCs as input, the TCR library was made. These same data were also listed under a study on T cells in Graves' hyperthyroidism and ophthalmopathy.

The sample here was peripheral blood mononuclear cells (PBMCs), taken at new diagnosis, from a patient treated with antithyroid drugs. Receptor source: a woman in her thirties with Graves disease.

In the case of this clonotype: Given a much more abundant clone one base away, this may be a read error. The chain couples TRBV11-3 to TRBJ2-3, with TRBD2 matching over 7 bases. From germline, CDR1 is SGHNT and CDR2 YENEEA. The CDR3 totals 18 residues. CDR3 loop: CASSLDPPAAGVTDTRYF. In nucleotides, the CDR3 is TGTGCCAGCAGCTTAGATCCCCCTGCGGCGGGAGTGACAGATACGCGGTATTTT.

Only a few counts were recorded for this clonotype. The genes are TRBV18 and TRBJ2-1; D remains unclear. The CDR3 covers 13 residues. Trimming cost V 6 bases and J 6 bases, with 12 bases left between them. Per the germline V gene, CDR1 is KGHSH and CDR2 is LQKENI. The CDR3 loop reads CASSSQRVNEQFF. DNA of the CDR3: TGTGCCAGCTCTTCACAGAGAGTCAATGAGCAGTTCTTC.

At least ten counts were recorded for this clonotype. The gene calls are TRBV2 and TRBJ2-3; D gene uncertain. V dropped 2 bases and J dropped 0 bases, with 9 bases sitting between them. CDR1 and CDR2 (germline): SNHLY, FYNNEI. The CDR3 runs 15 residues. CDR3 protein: CASSESALSTDTQYF. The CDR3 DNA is TGTGCCAGCAGTGAATCAGCCCTCAGCACAGATACGCAGTATTTT.

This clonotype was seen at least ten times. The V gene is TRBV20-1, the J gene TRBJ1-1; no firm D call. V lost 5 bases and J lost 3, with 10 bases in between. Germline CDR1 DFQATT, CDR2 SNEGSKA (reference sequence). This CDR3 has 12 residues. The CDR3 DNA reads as TGCAGTGCTCGCAACACCTACACTGAAGCTTTCTTT. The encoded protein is CSARNTYTEAFF.

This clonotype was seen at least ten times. The CDR3 nucleotides are TGTGCCAGCAGACCTGTGGGGAGCTCCTACAATGAGCAGTTCTTC. Translated: CASRPVGSSYNEQFF. The chain has TRBV7-9 and TRBJ2-1; possible D gene TRBD2, 5 bases. Germline CDR1 reads SEHNR; CDR2 reads FQNEAQ (reference sequence). Trimming took 6 bases from V and 0 from J, leaving 12 bases between them. This CDR3 contains 15 residues.

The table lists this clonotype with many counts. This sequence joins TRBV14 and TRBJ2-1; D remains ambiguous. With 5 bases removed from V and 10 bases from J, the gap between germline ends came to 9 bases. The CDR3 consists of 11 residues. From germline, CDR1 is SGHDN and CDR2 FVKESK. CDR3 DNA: TGTGCCAGCAGCAAAGTCTACGAGCAGTTCTTC. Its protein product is CASSKVYEQFF.